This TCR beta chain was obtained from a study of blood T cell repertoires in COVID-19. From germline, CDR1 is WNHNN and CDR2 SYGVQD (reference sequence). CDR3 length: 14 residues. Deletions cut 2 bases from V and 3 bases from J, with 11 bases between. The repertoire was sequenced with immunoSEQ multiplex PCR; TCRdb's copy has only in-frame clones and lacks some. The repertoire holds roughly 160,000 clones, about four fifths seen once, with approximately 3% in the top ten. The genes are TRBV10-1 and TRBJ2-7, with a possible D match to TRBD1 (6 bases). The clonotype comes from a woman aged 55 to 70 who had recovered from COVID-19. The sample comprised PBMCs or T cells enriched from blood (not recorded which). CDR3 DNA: TGCGCCAGCAGTGAGGGGGGACAAGTCTACGAGCAGTACTTC. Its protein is CASSEGGQVYEQYF.